This T cell receptor (beta chain) was identified during a study of blood T cell repertoires in COVID-19. Profiling relied on immunoSEQ multiplex PCR, and the TCRdb table lists in-frame clones only, not all of them. The table has 150,000 to 180,000 clones, nearly 80% seen once; the top ten hold roughly 1.5%. Deletions cut 0 bases from V and 0 bases from J, with 5 bases between. Germline assignment: CDR1 KGHDR and CDR2 SFDVKD. The CDR3 length is 15 residues. A few counts support this clone. Sequenced sample: peripheral blood. This receptor was obtained from a man of 80 years or more with acute or convalescent COVID-19. This chain uses TRBV24-1 with TRBJ1-3, with D unclear. CDR3 region: CATSDLRGSGNTIYF. In nucleotides, the CDR3 is TGTGCCACCAGTGATTTGCGAGGCTCTGGAAACACCATATATTTT.